Each of the 12 T cell receptor beta chains below was sequenced from the same sample in a study of shared clonotypes between healthy human individuals. TCRdb's table, derived via immunoSEQ multiplex PCR, lists solely in-frame clones and lacks some. The sample lists 950,000 to 1,200,000 clones, 60% to 80% seen once, with roughly 0.82% in the top ten. The sample taken for sequencing was memory CD4+ T cells from PBMCs. Subset reported: CD45RA-negative fraction. The receptors shown here come from a man between 18 and 35 years old in good health. Some clones in this sample may be carry-over from other donors' samples.

The V and J genes are TRBV9 and TRBJ2-3; TRBD1 aligns across 7 bases. This CDR3 spans 14 amino acids. Germline values: CDR1 SGDLS, CDR2 YYNGEE. J gave up 5 bases and V 2 bases, and 5 bases lay outside the gene matches. CDR3 residues: CASSVFPGGDTQYF. In DNA form, the CDR3 reads TGTGCCAGCAGCGTTTTTCCAGGGGGAGATACGCAGTATTTT.

V and J are TRBV2 and TRBJ1-5, with a possible D match to TRBD1 (5 bases). The CDR3 has 15 amino acids. V was shortened by 4 bases and J by 6 bases, with 16 bases between the two germline ends. Germline CDR1 reads SNHLY; CDR2 reads FYNNEI. The DNA for the CDR3 is TGTGCCAGCAGTGCCACCCAGGGTACCCCTCAGCCCCAGCATTTT. It yields the protein CASSATQGTPQPQHF. Full variable domain (outside the CDR3, taken from reference TRBV2 and TRBJ1-5): EPEVTQTPSHQVTQMGQEVILRCVPISNHLYFYWYRQILGQKVEFLVSFYNNEISEKSEIFDDQFSVERPDGSNFTLKIRSTKLEDSAMYFCASSATQGTPQPQHFGDGTRLSIL.

This clone has a handful of counts. Other DNA sequences within the sample encode an identical CDR3. The gene calls are TRBV20-1 and TRBJ2-3; D remains ambiguous. This CDR3 has 11 residues. V gave up 3 bases and J gave up 4 bases, with 5 bases separating them. Germline lookup yields CDR1 DFQATT and CDR2 SNEGSKA (reference sequence). The CDR3 region is CSASVADTQYF. CDR3 DNA: TGCAGTGCTAGTGTAGCAGATACGCAGTATTTT.

This clone was found a few times. The gene calls are TRBV11-2 and TRBJ2-7; no firm D call. Trimming stripped 10 bases from V and 0 bases from J, with 7 bases between. The CDR3 covers 11 residues. In germline, CDR1 is SGHAT, CDR2 FQNNGV. The CDR3 DNA is TGTGCCACCTCAGTCTCCTACGAGCAGTACTTC. Residues: CATSVSYEQYF.

The gene calls are TRBV28 and TRBJ2-1; 10 nucleotides align to TRBD1. This CDR3 is built from 15 residues. The germline gives CDR1 MDHEN, CDR2 SYDVKM. J was trimmed by 9 bases and V by 2 bases; bases with no gene match: 7. The CDR3 region has the DNA TGTGCCAGCAGTTTAAACCGGGACAGGGGCCGTGAGCAGTTCTTC. Residues: CASSLNRDRGREQFF.

This clone has at least ten counts. The chain carries TRBV6-1 and TRBJ2-5; 8 nucleotides align to TRBD2. Trimming took 2 bases from V and 2 from J; bases not matched to a gene: 13. Germline V gene data show CDR1 as MNHNS and CDR2 as SASEGT. The CDR3 length is 18 residues. CDR3 amino acids: CASSENKGAGGLQETQYF. The CDR3 DNA reads TGTGCCAGCAGTGAAAATAAAGGGGCGGGAGGTCTACAAGAGACCCAGTACTTC.

This clone has only one observation. The J gene is TRBJ2-5, the V gene TRBV5-1; tentatively, D is TRBD2 (6 bases). Germline V gene lookup returns CDR1 SGHRS and CDR2 YFSETQ. V shed 2 bases and J shed 3 bases, with 11 bases lying between them. The CDR3 is 14 residues long. The CDR3 protein is CASSLGASEETQYF. The CDR3 bases are TGCGCCAGCAGCTTAGGGGCTAGCGAAGAGACCCAGTACTTC.

This chain uses TRBV19 with TRBJ2-7, with 8 bases aligning to TRBD1. The V and J ends lost 1 base and 4 bases, in that order; junction bases with no gene match: 9. The CDR3 is 16 amino acids. Germline V gene sequence: CDR1 LNHDA, CDR2 SQIVND (reference sequence). CDR3: CASSIVTLGQEYEQYF. CDR3 sequence (DNA): TGTGCCAGTAGTATAGTAACCCTGGGACAGGAATACGAGCAGTACTTC.

This chain links TRBV18 with TRBJ2-3; a weak D match, TRBD2 (5 bases). Germline V gene data show CDR1 as KGHSH and CDR2 as LQKENI. This CDR3 comprises 13 residues. Trimming stripped 6 bases from V and 6 bases from J, with 13 bases between. The CDR3: CASSRLNMDTQYF. DNA of the CDR3: TGTGCCAGCTCCCGACTAAACATGGATACGCAGTATTTT.

The chain uses TRBV4-1 and TRBJ2-5; D may be TRBD2 (5 bases). Trimming shortened V by 0 bases and J by 2 bases, and 16 bases separated the two germline ends. The CDR3 runs 17 residues. In germline, CDR1 is MGHRA, CDR2 YSYEKL. The CDR3 nucleotides are TGCGCCAGCAGCCAAGAACCCCCAGGACTTTATCAAGAGACCCAGTACTTC. As protein: CASSQEPPGLYQETQYF.

The V gene is TRBV27, the J gene TRBJ2-2, with D tentatively TRBD1 (6 bases). This CDR3 spans 17 amino acids. The V gene's germline CDR1 is MNHEY and CDR2 SMNVEV (reference sequence). Between the trimmed V and J ends, which lost 2 bases and 6 bases, there was a span of 19 bases. CDR3 nucleotide sequence: TGTGCCAGCAGTTTAGGCACAGGGCGGATCGGGGCCGGGGAGCTGTTTTTT. Its translation is CASSLGTGRIGAGELFF.

Concerning this clone: At one of its ends the junction is not consistent with the germline gene, which may arise from a read error. Written as DNA, the CDR3 is TGCAGTGCTAGGGCCCCCGTAGGGATCTTT. This translates into CSARAPVGIF. The rearrangement uses TRBV20-1 and TRBJ1-1; D not resolved. Germline V lookup: CDR1 DFQATT, CDR2 SNEGSKA (reference sequence). There are 10 residues in the CDR3.